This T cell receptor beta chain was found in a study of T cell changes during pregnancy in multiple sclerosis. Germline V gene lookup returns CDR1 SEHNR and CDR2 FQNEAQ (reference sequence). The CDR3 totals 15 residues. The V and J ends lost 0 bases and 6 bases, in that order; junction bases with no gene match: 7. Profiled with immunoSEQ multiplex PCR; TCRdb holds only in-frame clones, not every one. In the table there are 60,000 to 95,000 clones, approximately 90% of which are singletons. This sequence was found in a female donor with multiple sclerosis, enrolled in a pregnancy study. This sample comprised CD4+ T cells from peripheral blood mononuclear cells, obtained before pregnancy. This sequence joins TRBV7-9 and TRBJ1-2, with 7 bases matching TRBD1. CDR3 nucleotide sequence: TGTGCCAGCAGCTTAGCCCAGGGACAGATGAATGGCTACACCTTC. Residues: CASSLAQGQMNGYTF. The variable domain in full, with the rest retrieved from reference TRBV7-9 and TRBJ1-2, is DTGVSQNPRHKITKRGQNVTFRCDPISEHNRLYWYRQTLGQGPEFLTYFQNEAQLEKSRLLSDRFSAERPKGSFSTLEIQRTEQGDSAMYLCASSLAQGQMNGYTFGSGTRLTVV.